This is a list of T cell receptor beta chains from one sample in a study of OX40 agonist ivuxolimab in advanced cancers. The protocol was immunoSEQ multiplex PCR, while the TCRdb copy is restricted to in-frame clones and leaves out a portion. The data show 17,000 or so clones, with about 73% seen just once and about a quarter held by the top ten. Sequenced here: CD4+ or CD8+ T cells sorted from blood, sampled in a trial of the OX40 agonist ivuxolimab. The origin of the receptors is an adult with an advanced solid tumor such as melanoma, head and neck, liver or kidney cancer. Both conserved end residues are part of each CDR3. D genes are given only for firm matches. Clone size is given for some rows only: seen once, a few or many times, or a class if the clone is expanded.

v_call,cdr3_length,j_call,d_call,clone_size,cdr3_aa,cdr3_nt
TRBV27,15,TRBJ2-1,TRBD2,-,CASSLVLAGMNEQFF,TGTGCCAGCAGTTTGGTACTAGCGGGAATGAATGAGCAGTTCTTC
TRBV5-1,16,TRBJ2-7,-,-,CASSLSGAGGGYEQYF,TGCGCCAGCAGCTTGTCCGGGGCAGGGGGAGGGTACGAGCAGTACTTC
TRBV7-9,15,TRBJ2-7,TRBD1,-,CASSKRDRGTYEQYF,TGTGCCAGCAGCAAACGGGACAGGGGTACCTACGAGCAGTACTTC
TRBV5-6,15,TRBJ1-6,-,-,CASSLGAAYNSPLHF,TGTGCCAGCAGCTTGGGGGCAGCCTATAATTCACCCCTCCACTTT
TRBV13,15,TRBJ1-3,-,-,CASSSRGEGFNTIYF,TGTGCCAGCAGCTCTCGGGGGGAAGGTTTCAACACCATATATTTT
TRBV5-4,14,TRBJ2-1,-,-,CASSLSGGGNEQFF,TGTGCCAGCAGCCTGTCCGGGGGCGGAAATGAGCAGTTCTTC
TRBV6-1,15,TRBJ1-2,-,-,CASRERIGANYGYTF,TGTGCCAGCAGGGAGAGAATAGGGGCTAACTATGGCTACACCTTC
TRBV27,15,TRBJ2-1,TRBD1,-,CASRPGQGYRDEQFF,TGTGCCAGCCGCCCGGGACAGGGTTATAGGGATGAGCAGTTCTTC
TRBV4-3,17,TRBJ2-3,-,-,CASSQYQSGVGTDTQYF,TGCGCCAGCAGCCAATACCAGTCGGGGGTCGGGACAGATACGCAGTATTTT
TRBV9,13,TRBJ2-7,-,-,CASSGPDSYEQYF,TGTGCCAGCAGCGGGCCCGACAGCTACGAGCAGTACTTC
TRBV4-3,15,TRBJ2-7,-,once,CASSQDRAGPHEQYF,TGCGCCAGCAGCCAAGATCGAGCAGGGCCCCACGAGCAGTACTTC
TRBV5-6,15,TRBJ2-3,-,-,CASSFLAGVTDTQYF,TGTGCCAGCAGCTTCTTGGCAGGGGTCACAGATACGCAGTATTTT
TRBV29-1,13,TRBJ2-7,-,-,CSVETGDTYEQYF,TGCAGCGTTGAGACTGGCGATACCTACGAGCAGTACTTC
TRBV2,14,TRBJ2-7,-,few,CASNKGVLTYEQYF,TGTGCCAGCAACAAGGGGGTCTTAACCTACGAGCAGTACTTC
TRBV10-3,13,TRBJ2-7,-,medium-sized,CAISESLLYEQYF,TGTGCCATCAGTGAGTCGCTGCTCTACGAGCAGTACTTC
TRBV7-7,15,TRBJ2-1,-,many,CASSLSGVSYNEQFF,TGTGCCAGCAGCTTATCGGGAGTCTCCTACAATGAGCAGTTCTTC
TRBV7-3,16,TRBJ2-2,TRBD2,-,CASTQGGRLSTGELFF,TGTGCCAGCACTCAGGGCGGGAGACTCAGCACCGGGGAGCTGTTTTTT
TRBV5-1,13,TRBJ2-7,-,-,CASSQDGAYEQYF,TGCGCCAGCAGCCAGGACGGGGCCTACGAGCAGTACTTC
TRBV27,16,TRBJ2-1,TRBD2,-,CASSLFSGRALYEQFF,TGTGCCAGCAGTTTATTTAGCGGGAGGGCCCTCTATGAGCAGTTCTTC
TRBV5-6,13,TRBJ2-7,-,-,CASSLGSGYEQYF,TGTGCCAGCAGCTTGGGATCTGGCTACGAGCAGTACTTC
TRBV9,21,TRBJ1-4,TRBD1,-,CASSRNSNSKGQGALREKLFF,TGTGCCAGCAGCCGAAACTCCAACTCTAAGGGACAGGGGGCGCTTAGAGAAAAACTGTTTTTT
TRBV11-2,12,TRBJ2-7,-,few,CASSLGAYEQYF,TGTGCCAGCAGCTTAGGGGCCTACGAGCAGTACTTC
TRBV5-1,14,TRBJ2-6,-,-,CASSLRRGGNVLTF,TGCGCCAGCAGCTTGCGCAGGGGTGGCAACGTCCTGACTTTC
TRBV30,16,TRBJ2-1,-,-,CAWSVRRGRMAYEQFF,TGTGCCTGGAGTGTTAGGCGAGGGCGAATGGCTTATGAGCAGTTCTTC
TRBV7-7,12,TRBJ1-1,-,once,CASSFVDTEAFF,TGTGCCAGCAGCTTCGTAGACACTGAAGCTTTCTTT
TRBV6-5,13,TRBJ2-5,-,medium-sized,CASSLLGQETQYF,TGTGCCAGCAGTTTGTTGGGGCAAGAGACCCAGTACTTC
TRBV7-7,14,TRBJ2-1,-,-,CASSPEARGGEQFF,TGTGCCAGCAGCCCAGAGGCACGAGGGGGTGAGCAGTTCTTC
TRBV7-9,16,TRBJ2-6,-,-,CASSTNSGSGANVLTF,TGTGCCAGCAGCACCAACAGTGGTTCTGGGGCCAACGTCCTGACTTTC
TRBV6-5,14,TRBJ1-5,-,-,CATQDEGDTQPQHF,TGTGCCACCCAAGATGAGGGGGATACTCAGCCCCAGCATTTT
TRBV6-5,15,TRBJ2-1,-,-,CASSYPAEGGYEQFF,TGTGCCAGCAGTTACCCCGCGGAGGGGGGCTATGAGCAGTTCTTC
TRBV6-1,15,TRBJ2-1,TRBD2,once,CASSELAGVSNEQFF,TGTGCCAGCAGTGAATTAGCGGGAGTCTCCAATGAGCAGTTCTTC